These 10 T cell receptor beta chains were all obtained from the same sample, sequenced in a study of blood T cells in healthy people across ages. The second PCR ran roughly 7 to 11 cycles with a sample-barcoded 5' primer and J-beta primers. TCRdb called the 5' RACE reads again in MiXCR, with one record for every CDR3 protein. The sample yields 1.4 million or so distinct CDR3 sequences, 35% to 45% seen once. Sequenced sample: blood. The receptors were sampled from a woman younger than 35 in good health.

The rearrangement joins TRBV15 to TRBJ2-1, with 8 positions matching TRBD2. The CDR3 length is 15 residues. Germline-derived CDR1 and CDR2 are LNHNV and YYDKDF (reference sequence). V dropped 9 bases and J dropped 4; count of bases not matched to a gene: 11. The CDR3 reads CATGVRSGDYNEQFF. The CDR3 DNA reads as TGTGCCACAGGGGTTCGTAGCGGGGATTACAATGAGCAGTTCTTC.

The genes are TRBV4-3 and TRBJ2-5; D may be TRBD1 (6 bases). CDR3 size: 13 residues. Trimming shortened V by 3 bases and J by 5 bases, and 10 bases separated the two germline ends. CDR1 and CDR2 (germline): LGHNA, YSLEER. In nucleotides, the CDR3 is TGCGCCAGCAGCCAGCTCACAGGGGAGACCCAGTACTTC. Translation: CASSQLTGETQYF.

The genes are TRBV20-1 and TRBJ1-2; D not certain. Germline assignment: CDR1 DFQATT and CDR2 SNEGSKA (reference sequence). Trimming removed 6 bases at V and 6 bases at J, with 5 bases between. There are 9 residues in the CDR3. The CDR3 DNA follows: TGCAGTGCCCAAGATGGCTACACCTTC. Protein product: CSAQDGYTF.

V and J are TRBV11-2 and TRBJ2-5; no clear D. The V and J ends lost 4 bases and 1 base respectively, with 13 bases between them. The CDR3 extends over 15 amino acids. Germline assignment: CDR1 SGHAT and CDR2 FQNNGV. Here the CDR3 reads CASSSGLKAQETQYF. In DNA, the CDR3 is TGTGCCAGCAGCTCGGGTCTAAAGGCCCAAGAGACCCAGTACTTC.

The V and J genes are TRBV20-1 and TRBJ2-3; 9 positions agree with TRBD2. CDR3 length equals 16 residues. Germline values: CDR1 DFQATT, CDR2 SNEGSKA (reference sequence). The CDR3 is CRPGTSSGVSTDTQYF. For the CDR3, the DNA is TGCAGGCCTGGGACTAGCTCGGGGGTGTCAACAGATACGCAGTATTTT.

The rearrangement links TRBV3-1 to TRBJ1-3, with 7 positions matching TRBD1. The CDR3 is 17 amino acids. Germline trimming cut 7 bases from V and 0 bases from J; bases unmatched to any gene: 12. CDR1 is LGHDT and CDR2 is YNNKEL in the germline V gene (reference sequence). Here the CDR3 reads CASTDREPRGSGNTIYF. CDR3 DNA sequence: TGTGCCAGCACCGACAGGGAACCCCGCGGCTCTGGAAACACCATATATTTT.

This clonotype was seen more than once but under ten times. CDR3 sequence: CSANMNGGLGGYTF. In nucleotides, the CDR3 is TGCAGTGCTAACATGAACGGGGGTTTGGGTGGCTACACCTTC. The chain combines TRBV20-1 with TRBJ1-2; perhaps TRBD1 as D (5 bases). Trimming cost V 4 bases and J 7 bases, with 19 bases left between them. Per germline, CDR1 DFQATT and CDR2 SNEGSKA (reference sequence). The length of the CDR3 is 14 residues.

The chain uses TRBV5-1 and TRBJ2-1; possibly TRBD1 for D (6 bases). The J call may be faulty, since TRBJ2-7 better matches the DNA end. From germline, CDR1 is SGHRS and CDR2 YFSETQ. CDR3 size: 18 residues. The DNA of the CDR3 is TGCGCCAGCAGCTTCCCCAGGGACCCCACCCAGGGGTACAATGAGCAGTACTTC. It encodes CASSFPRDPTQGYNEQYF.

The chain carries TRBV5-1 and TRBJ2-7; the D is unclear. From germline, CDR1 is SGHRS and CDR2 YFSETQ. V was clipped by 4 bases and J by 0 bases, with 11 bases between them. This CDR3 is 14 amino acids long. CDR3 nucleotide sequence: TGCGCCAGCAGCATCCTTGGCATCTCCTACGAGCAGTACTTC. As protein: CASSILGISYEQYF.

The V call is TRBV5-1, the J call TRBJ1-2, with 7 bases lining up with TRBD1. CDR1 is SGHRS and CDR2 is YFSETQ in the germline V gene. V shed 2 bases and J 4 bases; nucleotides not matched to a gene: 5. The CDR3 length is 14 residues. CDR3 residues: CASSFGRGVYGYTF. Here the CDR3 DNA reads TGCGCCAGCAGCTTCGGCAGGGGGGTCTATGGCTACACCTTC.